This T cell receptor (beta chain) was found in a study of cytomegalovirus exposure and HLA in healthy donors. Study-wide results and caveats: It was approximately 150 TCR beta chains that were listed as cytomegalovirus-associated. Accounts indicate the classifier identified cytomegalovirus status with strong specificity and sensitivity. CMV antigen specificity was confirmed in vitro for three CMV-associated chains.

About this clone: What it binds is unknown. Mismatch with germline at one junction end may stem from a read error. The same CDR3 also results from other DNA sequences found in this sample.

The donors were members of the validation cohort, which comprised about 130 subjects and was separate from the first cohort of 666 subjects. The CDR3 contains 14 residues. CDR1 and CDR2 (germline): SGHDT, YYEEEE. The assay was immunoSEQ multiplex PCR, and TCRdb's table has in-frame clones only and misses some. The sample shows 130,000 to 150,000 clones, roughly nine tenths of them seen only once. The J gene is TRBJ1-5, the V gene TRBV5-6; D gene uncertain. This sequence was found in a woman under 30 in good health and CMV-seropositive. The sample was PBMCs. CDR3 in DNA: TGCGCCAGCAGCAGCGGCATTAGCAATCAGCCCCAGCATTTT. Its translation is CASSSGISNQPQHF.